The 14 T cell receptor beta chains in this list originate from one sample, sequenced in a study of identical twins. TCRdb called the 5' RACE reads again in MiXCR, with one record for every CDR3 protein. The data hold 1.5 million to 2 million distinct CDR3 sequences, with less than 40% observed a single time. Source material: cord blood. The receptor source for this set is a newborn girl in good health.

The chain links TRBV10-3 to TRBJ1-5, with unresolved D. CDR1 is ENHRY, CDR2 SYGVKD, per germline. The V end lost 2 bases, the J end lost 4 bases, and 12 bases lay between the germline ends. The CDR3 is 15 amino acids. The CDR3 region has the DNA TGTGCCATCAGTGAGCCTGGACGGCCAAATCAGCCCCAGCATTTT. Translation gives CAISEPGRPNQPQHF.

This clonotype was counted many times. The gene calls are TRBV4-2 and TRBJ2-7; D is ambiguous. V was trimmed by 0 bases and J by 3 bases, leaving 6 bases between them. The CDR3 length is 13 residues. Germline V gene sequence: CDR1 LGHNA, CDR2 YNFKEQ. This CDR3 is CASSQDRHYEQYF. CDR3 nucleotides: TGTGCCAGCAGCCAAGATAGACACTACGAGCAGTACTTC.

The CDR3 loop is CSARGLLRGPYEQYF. As DNA, the CDR3 is TGCAGTGCTAGAGGCTTATTGCGGGGACCCTACGAGCAGTACTTC. The V and J genes are TRBV20-1 and TRBJ2-7, with TRBD2 as a possible D gene (6 bases). Trimming removed 1 base at V and 2 bases at J, with 15 bases between. The CDR3 is made up of 15 amino acids. Germline assignment: CDR1 DFQATT and CDR2 SNEGSKA (reference sequence).

The chain employs TRBV11-2 and TRBJ1-1; D ambiguous. CDR1 is SGHAT, CDR2 FQNNGV, per germline. CDR3 length equals 15 residues. V lost 5 bases to trimming and J lost 0 bases, with 13 bases between them. CDR3 DNA: TGTGCCAGCAGCCCCTGGAGAAGCATGAACACTGAAGCTTTCTTT. Its translation: CASSPWRSMNTEAFF.

This clonotype was recorded a few times. The rearrangement joins TRBV28 to TRBJ2-1; a weak D match, TRBD1 (6 bases). This CDR3 contains 14 residues. Germline V CDR1 and CDR2: MDHEN, SYDVKM. The ends were cut back, 4 bases at V and 6 bases at J, with 13 bases in the middle. This chain's CDR3 is CASSSYRVSNEQFF. In DNA form, the CDR3 reads TGTGCCAGCAGTTCGTACAGGGTGAGCAATGAGCAGTTCTTC.

This clonotype was detected ten times or more. The gene calls are TRBV6-6 and TRBJ2-7; D gene uncertain. The J call could be wrong; TRBJ2-5 is a better fit for the DNA end. In germline, CDR1 is MNHNY, CDR2 SVGAGI (reference sequence). The CDR3 consists of 11 residues. The CDR3 region has the DNA TGTGCCAGCAGTGTAACCGGGACCCAGTACTTC. Protein product: CASSVTGTQYF.

The chain joins TRBV4-1 to TRBJ2-1; no firm D call. Germline loops: CDR1 MGHRA, CDR2 YSYEKL. The CDR3 totals 15 residues. The V gene lost 0 bases and the J gene lost 4 bases, with 10 bases spanning the gap. The CDR3 region is CASSQDGRPYNEQFF. CDR3 in DNA: TGCGCCAGCAGCCAAGACGGTCGCCCTTACAATGAGCAGTTCTTC.

Many counts were recorded for this clonotype. The rearrangement links TRBV5-1 to TRBJ2-3; D is unclear. Germline CDR1 reads SGHRS; CDR2 reads YFSETQ. V lost 0 bases and J lost 2, with 7 bases in between. The CDR3 covers 14 residues. This CDR3 is CASSLVSYTDTQYF. For the CDR3, the DNA is TGCGCCAGCAGCTTGGTGTCCTACACAGATACGCAGTATTTT.

This clonotype was counted many times. The gene calls are TRBV3-1 and TRBJ2-3, with no clear D. The CDR3 runs to 12 residues. Looked up from germline, CDR1 is LGHDT and CDR2 is YNNKEL (reference sequence). V shed 4 bases and J shed 6 bases, with 8 bases lying between them. In DNA, the CDR3 is TGTGCCAGCAGCCCCAGCCTGGATACGCAGTATTTT. Its protein is CASSPSLDTQYF.

The sample holds many counts of this clonotype. The rearrangement links TRBV7-9 to TRBJ1-2; weak D call: TRBD1 (5 bases). V was shortened by 8 bases and J by 1 base, with 14 bases between the two germline ends. CDR1 and CDR2 (germline): SEHNR, FQNEAQ (reference sequence). This CDR3 region has 14 residues. CDR3 DNA: TGTGCCAGCGGCAGGGCATCGGGTAACTATGGCTACACCTTC. This encodes CASGRASGNYGYTF. Supplemented by reference TRBV7-9 and TRBJ1-2, the full variable domain reads DTGVSQNPRHKITKRGQNVTFRCDPISEHNRLYWYRQTLGQGPEFLTYFQNEAQLEKSRLLSDRFSAERPKGSFSTLEIQRTEQGDSAMYLCASGRASGNYGYTFGSGTRLTVV.

This rearrangement joins TRBV10-3 to TRBJ1-1; 7 bases line up with TRBD1. This CDR3 is 14 amino acids long. Per germline, CDR1 ENHRY and CDR2 SYGVKD. J was trimmed by 1 base and V by 6 bases; bases with no gene match: 5. The CDR3 nucleotides are TGTGCCATCAGAACGGGACAGACGAACACTGAAGCTTTCTTT. Translation: CAIRTGQTNTEAFF.

This clonotype showed up just a few times. One junction end does not reproduce the germline sequence, and a read error may be involved. The chain recombines TRBV28 with TRBJ2-4; D gene ambiguous. The J call may be faulty, since TRBJ2-7 better matches the DNA end. Germline loops: CDR1 MDHEN, CDR2 SYDVKM. CDR3 length equals 11 residues. The chain's CDR3 is CVSSLYHEQYF. Written as DNA, the CDR3 is TGTGTCAGCAGTTTGTACCACGAGCAGTACTTC.

The rearrangement links TRBV29-1 to TRBJ1-2; D is perhaps TRBD1 (6 bases). Germline V lookup: CDR1 SQVTM, CDR2 ANQGSEA. V dropped 1 base and J dropped 8 bases, with 20 bases sitting between them. The CDR3 contains 15 residues. The CDR3 coding sequence is TGCAGCGTTGAAGCCACGAAACCAGGGGAAGTAGGCTACACCTTC. This sequence encodes CSVEATKPGEVGYTF.

The J gene is TRBJ2-5, the V gene TRBV30; TRBD1 aligns across 12 bases. Germline trimming cut 5 bases from V and 7 bases from J; bases unmatched to any gene: 8. The CDR3 consists of 14 residues. CDR1 is GTSNPN, CDR2 SVGIG, per germline (reference sequence). The CDR3 DNA reads TGTGCCTGGGGGACAGGGGGCGGGAAGGGGACCCAGTACTTC. Its translation: CAWGTGGGKGTQYF. Drawing the rest from reference TRBV30 and TRBJ2-5, the complete variable domain is SQTIHQWPATLVQPVGSPLSLECTVEGTSNPNLYWYRQAAGRGLQLLFYSVGIGQISSEVPQNLSASRPQDRQFILSSKKLLLSDSGFYLCAWGTGGGKGTQYFGPGTRLLVL.